This TCR beta chain was identified in a study of beta chain features in type 1 diabetes. A remark on this clone: Antigen: not known.

V dropped 11 bases and J dropped 1; count of bases not matched to a gene: 11. Germline V CDR1 and CDR2: LGHNT, FRNRAP. This CDR3 has 16 amino acids. The sequenced template was cDNA made from the entire isolated RNA. Generated by immunoSEQ multiplex PCR, the TCRdb table keeps only in-frame clones and is missing some. The sample lists under 250,000 clones; roughly 14% were seen once. Study-level points and caveats: Within patients, naive, central memory and Treg TCRB repertoires seemed more similar than within healthy donors.

Every donor provided one heparinised blood draw, which averaged about 120 mL. Specimen: naive CD4+ T cells from blood. The chain joins TRBV12-5 to TRBJ2-1; 10 bases map to TRBD1. The clonotype comes from a woman between 35 and 50 years old in good health. The CDR3 DNA reads TGTGCTTCGGACAGGGACAGGGGAAGGTCCTACAATGAGCAGTTCTTC. Its protein is CASDRDRGRSYNEQFF.